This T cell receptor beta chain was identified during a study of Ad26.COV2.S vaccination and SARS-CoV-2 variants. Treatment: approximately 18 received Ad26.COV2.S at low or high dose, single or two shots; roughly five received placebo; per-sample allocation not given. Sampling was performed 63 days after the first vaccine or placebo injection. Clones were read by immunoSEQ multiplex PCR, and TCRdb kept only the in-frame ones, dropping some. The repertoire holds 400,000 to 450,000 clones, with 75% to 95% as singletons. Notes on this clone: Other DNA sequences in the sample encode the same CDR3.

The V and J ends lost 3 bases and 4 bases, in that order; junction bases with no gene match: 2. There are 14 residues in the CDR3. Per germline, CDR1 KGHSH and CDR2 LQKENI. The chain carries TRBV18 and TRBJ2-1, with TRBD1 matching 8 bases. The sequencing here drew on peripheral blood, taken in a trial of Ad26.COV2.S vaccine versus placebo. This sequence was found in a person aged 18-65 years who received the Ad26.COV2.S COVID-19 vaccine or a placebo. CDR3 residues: CASSPGTGYNEQFF. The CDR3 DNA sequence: TGTGCCAGCTCACCCGGGACAGGTTACAATGAGCAGTTCTTC.